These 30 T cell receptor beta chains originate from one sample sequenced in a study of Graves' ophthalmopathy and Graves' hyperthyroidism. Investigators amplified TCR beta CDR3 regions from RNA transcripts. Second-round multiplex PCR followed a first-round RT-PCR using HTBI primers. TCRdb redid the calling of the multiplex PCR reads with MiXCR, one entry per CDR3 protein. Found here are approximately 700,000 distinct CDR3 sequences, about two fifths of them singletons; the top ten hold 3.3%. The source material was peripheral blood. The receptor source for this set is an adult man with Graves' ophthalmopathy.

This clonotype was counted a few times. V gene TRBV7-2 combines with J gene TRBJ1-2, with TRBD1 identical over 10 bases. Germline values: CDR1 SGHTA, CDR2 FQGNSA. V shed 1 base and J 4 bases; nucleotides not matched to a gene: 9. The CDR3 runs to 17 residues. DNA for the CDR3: TGTGCCAGCAGCTTAGGGCCCGGACAGGGGGGCTCCTATGGCTACACCTTC. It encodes CASSLGPGQGGSYGYTF.

CDR3 region: CASTRGANTEKLFF. In DNA, the CDR3 is TGTGCCAGCACAAGGGGGGCGAACACTGAAAAACTGTTTTTT. V gene TRBV2 combines with J gene TRBJ1-4, with a tentative D call TRBD1 (6 bases). Germline CDR1 reads SNHLY; CDR2 reads FYNNEI. Trimming shortened V by 7 bases and J by 7 bases, and 16 bases separated the two germline ends. This CDR3 region has 14 residues.

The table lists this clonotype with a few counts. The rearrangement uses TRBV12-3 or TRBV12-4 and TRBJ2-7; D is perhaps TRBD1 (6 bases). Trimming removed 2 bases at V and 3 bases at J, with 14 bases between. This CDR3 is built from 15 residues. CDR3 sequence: CASSLTAEGGYEQYF. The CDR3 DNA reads TGTGCCAGCAGTTTAACGGCAGAAGGGGGCTACGAGCAGTACTTC.

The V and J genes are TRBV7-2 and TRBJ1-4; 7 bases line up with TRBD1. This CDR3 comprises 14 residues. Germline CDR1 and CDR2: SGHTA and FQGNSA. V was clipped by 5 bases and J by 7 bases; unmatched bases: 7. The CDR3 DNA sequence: TGTGCCAGCAGCGGACAGGTGGCGGGTGAAAAACTGTTTTTT. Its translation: CASSGQVAGEKLFF. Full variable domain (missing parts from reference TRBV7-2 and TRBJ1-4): GAGVSQSPSNKVTEKGKDVELRCDPISGHTALYWYRQSLGQGLEFLIYFQGNSAPDKSGLPSDRFSAERTGGSVSTLTIQRTQQEDSAVYLCASSGQVAGEKLFFGSGTQLSVL.

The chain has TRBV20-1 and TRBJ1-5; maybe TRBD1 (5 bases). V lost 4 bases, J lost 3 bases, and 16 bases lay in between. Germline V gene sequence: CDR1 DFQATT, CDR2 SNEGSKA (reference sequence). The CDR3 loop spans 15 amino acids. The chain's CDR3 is CSAKPPGRNNQPQHF. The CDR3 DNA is TGCAGTGCTAAACCTCCAGGGCGGAACAATCAGCCCCAGCATTTT.

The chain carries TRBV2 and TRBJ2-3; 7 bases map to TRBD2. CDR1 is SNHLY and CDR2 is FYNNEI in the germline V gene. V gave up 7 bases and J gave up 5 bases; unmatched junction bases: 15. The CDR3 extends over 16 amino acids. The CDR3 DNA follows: TGTGCCAGCACTCAATGGGGGGGAGCAATGAAAGATACGCAGTATTTT. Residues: CASTQWGGAMKDTQYF.

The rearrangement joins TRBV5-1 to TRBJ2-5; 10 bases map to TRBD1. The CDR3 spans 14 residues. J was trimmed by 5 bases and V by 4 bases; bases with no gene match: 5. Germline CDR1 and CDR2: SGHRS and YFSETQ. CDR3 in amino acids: CASSAGDRGETQYF. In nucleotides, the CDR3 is TGCGCCAGCAGCGCGGGGGACAGGGGTGAGACCCAGTACTTC.

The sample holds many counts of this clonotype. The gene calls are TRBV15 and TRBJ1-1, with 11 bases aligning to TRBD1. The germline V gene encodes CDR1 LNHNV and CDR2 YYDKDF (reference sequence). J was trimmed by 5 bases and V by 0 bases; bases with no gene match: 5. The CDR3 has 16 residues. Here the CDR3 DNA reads TGTGCCACCAGCAGAGATCTGGACAGGGGGCGGACTGAAGCTTTCTTT. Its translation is CATSRDLDRGRTEAFF. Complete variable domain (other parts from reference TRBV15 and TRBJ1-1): DAMVIQNPRYQVTQFGKPVTLSCSQTLNHNVMYWYQQKSSQAPKLLFHYYDKDFNNEADTPDNFQSRRPNTSFCFLDIRSPGLGDTAMYLCATSRDLDRGRTEAFFGQGTRLTVV.

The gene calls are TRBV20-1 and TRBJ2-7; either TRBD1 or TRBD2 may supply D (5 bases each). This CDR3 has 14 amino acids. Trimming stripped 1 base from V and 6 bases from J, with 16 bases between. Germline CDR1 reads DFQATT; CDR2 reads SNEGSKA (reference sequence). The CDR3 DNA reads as TGCAGTGCTAGAGGTTGGGGGAGACTCAGCGAGCAGTACTTC. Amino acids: CSARGWGRLSEQYF.

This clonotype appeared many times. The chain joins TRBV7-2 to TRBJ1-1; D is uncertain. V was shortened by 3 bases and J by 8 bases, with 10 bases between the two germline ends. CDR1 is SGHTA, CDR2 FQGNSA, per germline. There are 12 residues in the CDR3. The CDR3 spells CASSFRTREAFF. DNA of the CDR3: TGTGCCAGCAGCTTCAGGACCCGCGAAGCTTTCTTT.

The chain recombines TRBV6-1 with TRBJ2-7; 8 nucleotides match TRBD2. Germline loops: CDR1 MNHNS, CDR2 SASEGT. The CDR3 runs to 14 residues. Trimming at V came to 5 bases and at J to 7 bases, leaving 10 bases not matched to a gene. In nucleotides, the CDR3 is TGTGCCAGCAGTTTACGGGGGACTAGAAATGAGCAGTACTTC. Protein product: CASSLRGTRNEQYF.

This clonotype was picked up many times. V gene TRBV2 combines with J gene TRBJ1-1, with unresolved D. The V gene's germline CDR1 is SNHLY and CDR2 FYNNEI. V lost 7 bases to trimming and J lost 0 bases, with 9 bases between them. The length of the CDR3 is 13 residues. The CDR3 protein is CASIGSVNTEAFF. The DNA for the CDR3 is TGTGCCAGCATTGGCAGCGTGAACACTGAAGCTTTCTTT.

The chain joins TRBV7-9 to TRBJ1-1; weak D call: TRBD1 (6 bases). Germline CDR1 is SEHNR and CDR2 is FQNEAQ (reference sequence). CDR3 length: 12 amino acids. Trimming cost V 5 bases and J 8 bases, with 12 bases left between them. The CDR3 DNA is TGTGCCAGCAGCCGGGTGACAGGAGAAGCTTTCTTT. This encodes CASSRVTGEAFF.

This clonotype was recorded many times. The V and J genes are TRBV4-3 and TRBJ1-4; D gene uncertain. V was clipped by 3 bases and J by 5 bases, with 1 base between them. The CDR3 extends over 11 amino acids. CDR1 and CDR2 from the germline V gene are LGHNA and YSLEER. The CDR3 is CASSHNEKLFF. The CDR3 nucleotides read TGCGCCAGCAGCCACAATGAAAAACTGTTTTTT.

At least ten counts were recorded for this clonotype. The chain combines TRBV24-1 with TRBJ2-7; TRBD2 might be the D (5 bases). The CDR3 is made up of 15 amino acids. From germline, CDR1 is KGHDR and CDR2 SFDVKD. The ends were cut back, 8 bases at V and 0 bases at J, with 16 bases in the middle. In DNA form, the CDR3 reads TGTGCCACCACCAGACGGGGAACCAGCTCCTACGAGCAGTACTTC. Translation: CATTRRGTSSYEQYF.

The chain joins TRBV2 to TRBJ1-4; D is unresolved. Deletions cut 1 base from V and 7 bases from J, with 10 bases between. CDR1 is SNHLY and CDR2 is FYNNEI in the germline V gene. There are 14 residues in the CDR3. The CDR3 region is CASSEVGRTEKLFF. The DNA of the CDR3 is TGTGCCAGCAGTGAAGTTGGGCGGACTGAAAAACTGTTTTTT.

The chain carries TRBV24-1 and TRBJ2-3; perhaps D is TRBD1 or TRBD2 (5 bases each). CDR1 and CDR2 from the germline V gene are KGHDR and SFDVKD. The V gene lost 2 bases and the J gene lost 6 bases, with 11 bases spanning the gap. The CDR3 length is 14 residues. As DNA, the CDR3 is TGTGCCACCAGTGATTACCCAGAGGGGGATACGCAGTATTTT. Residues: CATSDYPEGDTQYF.

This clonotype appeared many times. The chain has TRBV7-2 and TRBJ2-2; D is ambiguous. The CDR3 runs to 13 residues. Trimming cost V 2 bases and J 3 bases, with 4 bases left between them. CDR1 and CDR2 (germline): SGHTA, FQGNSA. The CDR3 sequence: CASSLWYTGELFF. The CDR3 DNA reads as TGTGCCAGCAGCTTATGGTACACCGGGGAGCTGTTTTTT.

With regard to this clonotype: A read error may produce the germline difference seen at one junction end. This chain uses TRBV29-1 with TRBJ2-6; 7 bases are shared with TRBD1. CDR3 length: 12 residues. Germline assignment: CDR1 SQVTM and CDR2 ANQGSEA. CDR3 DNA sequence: TGCAGCGTTGGGGCAGGGGGCAACGTCCTGACTTTC. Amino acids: CSVGAGGNVLTF. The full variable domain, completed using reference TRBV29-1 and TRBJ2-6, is SAVISQKPSRDICQRGTSLTIQCQVDSQVTMMFWYRQQPGQSLTLIATANQGSEATYESGFVIDKFPISRPNLTFSTLTVSNMSPEDSSIYLCSVGAGGNVLTFGAGSRLTVL.

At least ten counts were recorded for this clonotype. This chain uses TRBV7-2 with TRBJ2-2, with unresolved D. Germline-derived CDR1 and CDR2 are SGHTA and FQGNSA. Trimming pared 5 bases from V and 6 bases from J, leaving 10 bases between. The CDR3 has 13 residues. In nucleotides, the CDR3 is TGTGCCAGCAGCCACGTAGGCCCCGGGGAGCTGTTTTTT. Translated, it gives CASSHVGPGELFF.

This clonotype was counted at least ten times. CDR3 amino acids: CASSEQGAGTGELFF. The CDR3 DNA reads TGTGCCAGCAGCGAGCAGGGGGCAGGCACCGGGGAGCTGTTTTTT. The chain carries TRBV7-7 and TRBJ2-2; 8 bases map to TRBD1. Germline CDR1 reads SSHAT; CDR2 reads FNYEAQ (reference sequence). This CDR3 comprises 15 residues. J was trimmed by 4 bases and V by 5 bases; bases with no gene match: 6.

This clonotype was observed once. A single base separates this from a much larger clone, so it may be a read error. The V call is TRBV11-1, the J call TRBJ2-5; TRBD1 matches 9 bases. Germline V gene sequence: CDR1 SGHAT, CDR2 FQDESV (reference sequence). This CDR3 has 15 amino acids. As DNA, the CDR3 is TGTGGCAGCAGCTCTGAACAGGGGGCTAGGGAGACCCAGTACTTC. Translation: CGSSSEQGARETQYF.

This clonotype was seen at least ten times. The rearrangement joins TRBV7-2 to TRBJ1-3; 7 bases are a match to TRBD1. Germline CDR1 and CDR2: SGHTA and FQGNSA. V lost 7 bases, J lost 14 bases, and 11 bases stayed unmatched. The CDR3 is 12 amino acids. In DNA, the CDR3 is TGTGCCAGCAACTTGTCAGGGGGGATTTTATATTTT. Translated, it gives CASNLSGGILYF. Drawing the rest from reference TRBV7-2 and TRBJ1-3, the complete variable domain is GAGVSQSPSNKVTEKGKDVELRCDPISGHTALYWYRQSLGQGLEFLIYFQGNSAPDKSGLPSDRFSAERTGGSVSTLTIQRTQQEDSAVYLCASNLSGGILYFGEGSWLTVV.

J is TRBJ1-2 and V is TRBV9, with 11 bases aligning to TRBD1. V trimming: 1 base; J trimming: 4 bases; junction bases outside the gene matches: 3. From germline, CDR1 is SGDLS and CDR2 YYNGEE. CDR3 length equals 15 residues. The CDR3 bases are TGTGCCAGCAGCGTACGGACAGGGGGCGTCTATGGCTACACCTTC. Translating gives CASSVRTGGVYGYTF. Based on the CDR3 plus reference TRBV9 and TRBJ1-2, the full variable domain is DSGVTQTPKHLITATGQRVTLRCSPRSGDLSVYWYQQSLDQGLQFLIQYYNGEERAKGNILERFSAQQFPDLHSELNLSSLELGDSALYFCASSVRTGGVYGYTFGSGTRLTVV.

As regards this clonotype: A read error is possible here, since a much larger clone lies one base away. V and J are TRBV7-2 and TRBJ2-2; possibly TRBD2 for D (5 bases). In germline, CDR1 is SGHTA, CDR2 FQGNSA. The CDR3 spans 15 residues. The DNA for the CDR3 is TGTGCCAGCAGCCCTTCCCTCTTTAACACCGGGGAGCTGGTTTTT. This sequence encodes CASSPSLFNTGELVF. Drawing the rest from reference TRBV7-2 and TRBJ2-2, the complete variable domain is GAGVSQSPSNKVTEKGKDVELRCDPISGHTALYWYRQSLGQGLEFLIYFQGNSAPDKSGLPSDRFSAERTGGSVSTLTIQRTQQEDSAVYLCASSPSLFNTGELVFGEGSRLTVL.

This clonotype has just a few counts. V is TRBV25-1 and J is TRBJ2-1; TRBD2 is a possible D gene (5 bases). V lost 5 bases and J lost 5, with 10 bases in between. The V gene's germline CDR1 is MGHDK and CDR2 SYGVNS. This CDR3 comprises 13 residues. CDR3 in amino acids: CASSLGLDNEQFF. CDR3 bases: TGTGCCAGCAGTCTAGGACTTGACAATGAGCAGTTCTTC. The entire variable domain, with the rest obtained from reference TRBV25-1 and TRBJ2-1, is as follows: EADIYQTPRYLVIGTGKKITLECSQTMGHDKMYWYQQDPGMELHLIHYSYGVNSTEKGDLSSESTVSRIRTEHFPLTLESARPSHTSQYLCASSLGLDNEQFFGPGTRLTVL.

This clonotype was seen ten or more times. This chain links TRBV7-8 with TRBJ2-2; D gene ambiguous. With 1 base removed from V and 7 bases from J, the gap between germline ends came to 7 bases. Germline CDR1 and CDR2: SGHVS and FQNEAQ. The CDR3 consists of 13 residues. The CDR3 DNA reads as TGTGCCAGCAGCTTAGAGGCGAGCGGGGAGCTGTTTTTT. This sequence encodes CASSLEASGELFF.

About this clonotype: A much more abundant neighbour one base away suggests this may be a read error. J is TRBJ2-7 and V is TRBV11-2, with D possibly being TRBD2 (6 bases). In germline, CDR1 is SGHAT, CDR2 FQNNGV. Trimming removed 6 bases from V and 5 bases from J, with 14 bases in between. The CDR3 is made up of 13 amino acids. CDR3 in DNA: TGTGCCAGCAGTAGAGTGGAGGGTAACGAGCAGTACTTC. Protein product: CASSRVEGNEQYF. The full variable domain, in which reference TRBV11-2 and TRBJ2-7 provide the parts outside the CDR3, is EAGVAQSPRYKIIEKRQSVAFWCNPISGHATLYWYQQILGQGPKLLIQFQNNGVVDDSQLPKDRFSAERLKGVDSTLKIQPAKLEDSAVYLCASSRVEGNEQYFGPGTRLTVT.

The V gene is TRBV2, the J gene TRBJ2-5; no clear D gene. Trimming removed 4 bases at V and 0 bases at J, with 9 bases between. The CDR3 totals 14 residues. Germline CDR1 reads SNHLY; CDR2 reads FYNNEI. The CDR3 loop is CASSVNGYQETQYF. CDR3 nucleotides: TGTGCCAGCAGTGTGAACGGATACCAAGAGACCCAGTACTTC.

The CDR3 here is CASSQSLGGRGHEQYF. The CDR3 nucleotides read TGCGCCAGCAGCCAGTCCTTAGGGGGCAGGGGACACGAGCAGTACTTC. The rearrangement joins TRBV4-1 to TRBJ2-7; TRBD1 agrees at 7 bases. The CDR3 contains 16 residues. Trimming took 3 bases from V and 5 from J; bases not matched to a gene: 13. The germline CDR1 and CDR2 sequences are MGHRA and YSYEKL.